These 16 T cell receptor beta chains share one sample of origin, sequenced in a study of blood T cell repertoires in COVID-19 (dated by TCRdb to about 2020). Library preparation employed the immunoSEQ multiplex PCR assay. Not all clones reach the TCRdb copy of this immuneACCESS table, which keeps in-frame sequences only. Checked studies attribute under half of the gap to unresolved V genes and leave the rest unexplained. This sample lists approximately 240,000 clones; around 85% were detected once. Clones ranked in the top ten supply roughly 3% of the sample. Sequences were obtained from peripheral blood. The receptors here all came from a woman in her thirties who had recovered from COVID-19.

This clone was counted a single time. This chain joins TRBV4-1 and TRBJ1-5, with TRBD1 as a possible D gene (5 bases). This CDR3 contains 14 residues. Germline CDR1 is MGHRA and CDR2 is YSYEKL. V was trimmed by 4 bases and J by 5 bases, leaving 12 bases between them. This CDR3 is CASSPLQDDQPQHF. CDR3 sequence (DNA): TGCGCCAGCAGCCCCCTACAGGATGATCAGCCCCAGCATTTT.

This rearrangement joins TRBV4-2 to TRBJ2-1, with no clear D. The CDR3 has 17 amino acids. CDR1 and CDR2 from the germline V gene are LGHNA and YNFKEQ. Trimming pared 0 bases from V and 0 bases from J, leaving 12 bases between. The CDR3: CASSQDLETSSYNEQFF. The CDR3 bases are TGTGCCAGCAGCCAAGATCTAGAGACGAGCTCCTACAATGAGCAGTTCTTC.

The genes are TRBV12-3 or TRBV12-4 and TRBJ1-3; D is unclear. Trimming pared 8 bases from V and 3 bases from J, leaving 11 bases between. This CDR3 region has 13 residues. CDR3 sequence: CASALGGGNTIYF. The CDR3 bases are TGTGCCAGCGCCCTAGGTGGTGGAAACACCATATATTTT.

The V gene is TRBV27, the J gene TRBJ2-3; D remains unclear. The V gene's germline CDR1 is MNHEY and CDR2 SMNVEV (reference sequence). CDR3 length: 15 residues. The V end lost 4 bases, the J end lost 0 bases, and 11 bases lay between the germline ends. The CDR3 nucleotides are TGTGCCAGCAGTTCAGGTATTTCTAGCACAGATACGCAGTATTTT. This encodes CASSSGISSTDTQYF.

The chain has TRBV12-5 and TRBJ2-3; 12 nucleotides line up with TRBD2. The CDR3 totals 16 residues. Germline values: CDR1 LGHNT, CDR2 FRNRAP. The V gene end was trimmed by 5 bases and the J gene end by 4 bases; junction bases not matched to a gene: 7. This chain's CDR3 is CASGPPLAGGPDTQYF. The CDR3 bases are TGTGCTAGTGGTCCCCCCCTAGCGGGGGGGCCAGATACGCAGTATTTT. The full variable domain, with the rest looked up from reference TRBV12-5 and TRBJ2-3, is DARVTQTPRHKVTEMGQEVTMRCQPILGHNTVFWYRQTMMQGLELLAYFRNRAPLDDSGMPKDRFSAEMPDATLATLKIQPSEPRDSAVYFCASGPPLAGGPDTQYFGPGTRLTVL.

This clone was counted a few times. Other DNA sequences within the sample encode an identical CDR3. The gene calls are TRBV5-4 and TRBJ1-1, with 9 positions matching TRBD1. Germline loops: CDR1 SGHNT, CDR2 YYREEE (reference sequence). The CDR3 has 14 amino acids. J was trimmed by 2 bases and V by 4 bases; bases with no gene match: 3. CDR3 in amino acids: CASSPGQGNTEAFF. In DNA form, the CDR3 reads TGTGCCAGCAGCCCGGGACAGGGTAACACTGAAGCTTTCTTT.

This chain links TRBV4-1 with TRBJ2-1; 9 bases line up with TRBD2. This CDR3 comprises 16 residues. CDR1 is MGHRA, CDR2 YSYEKL, per germline. The V gene end was trimmed by 3 bases and the J gene end by 3 bases; junction bases not matched to a gene: 6. The chain's CDR3 is CASSHPATSGYNEQFF. The CDR3 DNA sequence: TGCGCCAGCAGCCATCCCGCGACTAGCGGCTACAATGAGCAGTTCTTC.

CDR3 DNA: TGTGCCAGCTCACCACTCGGGACAGGGGTTGGTAAGACCCAGTACTTC. This encodes CASSPLGTGVGKTQYF. The chain uses TRBV18 and TRBJ2-5, with 10 positions matching TRBD1. V trimming: 1 base; J trimming: 6 bases; junction bases outside the gene matches: 8. Germline V gene sequence: CDR1 KGHSH, CDR2 LQKENI. The CDR3 runs 16 residues.

The V and J genes are TRBV30 and TRBJ2-1; 10 nucleotides line up with TRBD1. This CDR3 is built from 18 residues. Germline lookup yields CDR1 GTSNPN and CDR2 SVGIG (reference sequence). With 2 bases clipped from V and 0 bases from J, the junction kept 10 bases outside the gene matches. Here the CDR3 reads CAWSPFGTGAISYNEQFF. The CDR3 DNA reads TGTGCCTGGAGTCCCTTCGGGACAGGGGCGATCTCCTACAATGAGCAGTTCTTC. Using reference TRBV30 and TRBJ2-1 for the parts outside the CDR3, the full variable domain is SQTIHQWPATLVQPVGSPLSLECTVEGTSNPNLYWYRQAAGRGLQLLFYSVGIGQISSEVPQNLSASRPQDRQFILSSKKLLLSDSGFYLCAWSPFGTGAISYNEQFFGPGTRLTVL.

CDR3 amino acids: CASSLNPGTANEKLFF. CDR3 in DNA: TGCGCCAGCAGCCTAAATCCCGGGACAGCTAATGAAAAACTGTTTTTT. The chain recombines TRBV4-3 with TRBJ1-4; TRBD1 matches 7 bases. CDR1 is LGHNA and CDR2 is YSLEER in the germline V gene. Trimming at V came to 4 bases and at J to 3 bases, leaving 8 bases not matched to a gene. The CDR3 length is 16 residues.

The V and J genes are TRBV5-1 and TRBJ1-1; 7 nucleotides agree with TRBD1. Germline V gene sequence: CDR1 SGHRS, CDR2 YFSETQ. Unmatched junction bases numbered 1, after V lost 0 bases and J lost 5 bases. The CDR3 runs 13 residues. The CDR3, as DNA: TGCGCCAGCAGCTTGGTGACAGGGACTGAAGCTTTCTTT. Its translation is CASSLVTGTEAFF.

V and J are TRBV13 and TRBJ1-1, with TRBD1 identical over 8 bases. Trimming at V came to 5 bases and at J to 5 bases, leaving 10 bases not matched to a gene. CDR3 length: 15 amino acids. Germline V CDR1 and CDR2: PRHDT, FYEKMQ (reference sequence). The CDR3 spells CASSPRGQGYTEAFF. CDR3 bases: TGTGCCAGCAGCCCCCGAGGACAGGGATATACTGAAGCTTTCTTT. The full variable domain, completed using reference TRBV13 and TRBJ1-1, is AAGVIQSPRHLIKEKRETATLKCYPIPRHDTVYWYQQGPGQDPQFLISFYEKMQSDKGSIPDRFSAQQFSDYHSELNMSSLELGDSALYFCASSPRGQGYTEAFFGQGTRLTVV.

The chain has TRBV7-8 and TRBJ2-7, with a possible D match to TRBD2 (6 bases). V was cut by 8 bases and J by 0 bases, with 8 bases left in between. The CDR3 extends over 12 amino acids. Germline assignment: CDR1 SGHVS and CDR2 FQNEAQ. CDR3 residues: CASGGSSYEQYF. CDR3 DNA: TGTGCCAGCGGGGGGAGCTCCTACGAGCAGTACTTC.

The gene calls are TRBV5-6 and TRBJ1-2; the D is unclear. The length of the CDR3 is 12 residues. In germline, CDR1 is SGHDT, CDR2 YYEEEE. Trimming cost V 4 bases and J 4 bases, with 8 bases left between them. The CDR3 DNA reads as TGTGCCAGCAGCCTCGTCCCCTATGGCTACACCTTC. Protein product: CASSLVPYGYTF.

This chain connects TRBV7-9 to TRBJ1-2; 7 positions match TRBD1. The V and J ends lost 5 bases and 4 bases, in that order; junction bases with no gene match: 10. Germline V gene data show CDR1 as SEHNR and CDR2 as FQNEAQ (reference sequence). This CDR3 is built from 15 residues. As DNA, the CDR3 is TGTGCCAGCAGCCCCTCGCAGGGGGTAGGCTATGGCTACACCTTC. As protein: CASSPSQGVGYGYTF.

V is TRBV7-3 and J is TRBJ2-2; D possibly corresponds to TRBD1 (5 bases). Germline assignment: CDR1 SGHTA and CDR2 FQGTGA. The CDR3 runs to 15 residues. Trimming left V 5 bases short and J 4 bases short, with 14 bases between. CDR3 sequence (DNA): TGTGCCAGCAGCACCCGAAGGGGTTCCACCGGGGAGCTGTTTTTT. The encoded protein is CASSTRRGSTGELFF.